One sample yielded the 31 T cell receptor beta chains listed below, sequenced in a study of T cell changes during pregnancy in multiple sclerosis. TCRdb keeps only in-frame clones here, not all; method: immunoSEQ multiplex PCR. The sample contains under 30,000 clones, around 88% of which appear only once. Source: CD4+ T cells from peripheral blood mononuclear cells, taken in the first trimester of pregnancy. These receptors were taken from a female donor in good health, enrolled as a control in a pregnancy study.

This chain joins TRBV7-2 and TRBJ2-3, with 11 positions matching TRBD2. Trimming removed 0 bases from V and 4 bases from J; junction bases left unmatched: 6. This CDR3 is 17 amino acids long. The germline V gene has CDR1 SGHTA and CDR2 FQGNSA. The CDR3 bases are TGTGCCAGCAGCTTAGCTATCGCTAGCGGGGGGTCAGATACGCAGTATTTT. It encodes CASSLAIASGGSDTQYF. Complete variable domain (other parts from reference TRBV7-2 and TRBJ2-3): GAGVSQSPSNKVTEKGKDVELRCDPISGHTALYWYRQSLGQGLEFLIYFQGNSAPDKSGLPSDRFSAERTGGSVSTLTIQRTQQEDSAVYLCASSLAIASGGSDTQYFGPGTRLTVL.

The V and J genes are TRBV6-1 and TRBJ1-1; tentative D call: TRBD1 (6 bases). Trimming pared 0 bases from V and 2 bases from J, leaving 10 bases between. From germline, CDR1 is MNHNS and CDR2 SASEGT. The length of the CDR3 is 15 residues. This CDR3 is CASSEAGTYNTEAFF. CDR3 coding DNA: TGTGCCAGCAGTGAAGCGGGGACATACAACACTGAAGCTTTCTTT.

The chain carries TRBV28 and TRBJ2-1; 14 bases fit TRBD2. Germline assignment: CDR1 MDHEN and CDR2 SYDVKM. This CDR3 region has 19 residues. Trimming removed 4 bases from V and 7 bases from J; junction bases left unmatched: 15. The CDR3 loop reads CASSSPNLRLAGGQNEQFF. The CDR3 DNA reads as TGTGCCAGCAGTTCTCCTAATCTTCGACTAGCGGGGGGGCAAAATGAGCAGTTCTTC.

The chain carries TRBV28 and TRBJ1-1; 9 bases line up with TRBD1. The CDR3 contains 16 residues. With V trimmed by 5 bases and J by 4 bases, 11 bases remained unmatched. Germline V gene data show CDR1 as MDHEN and CDR2 as SYDVKM. CDR3 nucleotide sequence: TGTGCCAGCAGTAAGGACAGGGGAAATTGGGCCACTGAAGCTTTCTTT. It yields the protein CASSKDRGNWATEAFF.

The chain is built from TRBV28 and TRBJ2-1; TRBD2 aligns across 9 bases. The J segment lost 3 bases and the V segment lost 3 bases, leaving 6 bases of the junction unmatched. This CDR3 is 16 amino acids long. Germline V gives CDR1 MDHEN, CDR2 SYDVKM. As DNA, the CDR3 is TGTGCCAGCAGTTTCCGGGCTAGCGGGATCTACAATGAGCAGTTCTTC. Its translation is CASSFRASGIYNEQFF. Full variable domain (missing parts from reference TRBV28 and TRBJ2-1): DVKVTQSSRYLVKRTGEKVFLECVQDMDHENMFWYRQDPGLGLRLIYFSYDVKMKEKGDIPEGYSVSREKKERFSLILESASTNQTSMYLCASSFRASGIYNEQFFGPGTRLTVL.

The V and J genes are TRBV27 and TRBJ2-6; 9 bases match TRBD1. Germline assignment: CDR1 MNHEY and CDR2 SMNVEV (reference sequence). The length of the CDR3 is 16 residues. V gave up 3 bases and J gave up 4 bases; unmatched junction bases: 4. For the CDR3, the DNA is TGTGCCAGCAGTTTGGGGACAGGGCAAGGGGCCAACGTCCTGACTTTC. It encodes CASSLGTGQGANVLTF. Full variable domain (rest looked up from reference TRBV27 and TRBJ2-6): EAQVTQNPRYLITVTGKKLTVTCSQNMNHEYMSWYRQDPGLGLRQIYYSMNVEVTDKGDVPEGYKVSRKEKRNFPLILESPSPNQTSLYFCASSLGTGQGANVLTFGAGSRLTVL.

The chain couples TRBV25-1 to TRBJ2-7, with TRBD1 identical over 9 bases. Germline-derived CDR1 and CDR2 are MGHDK and SYGVNS. The CDR3 sequence is 15 residues long. The trim removed 6 bases at V and 3 bases at J, leaving 9 bases unmatched. CDR3 nucleotide sequence: TGTGCCAGCAGCCCAGGGACAGGGAAGGGCTACGAGCAGTACTTC. The encoded protein is CASSPGTGKGYEQYF.

The chain links TRBV4-2 to TRBJ2-1; 10 bases are a match to TRBD2. This CDR3 is built from 16 residues. Germline CDR1 LGHNA, CDR2 YNFKEQ. The J segment lost 6 bases and the V segment lost 0 bases, leaving 5 bases of the junction unmatched. The CDR3: CASSQDSSGRGNEQFF. DNA of the CDR3: TGTGCCAGCAGCCAAGATTCTAGCGGGAGAGGCAATGAGCAGTTCTTC.

The CDR3, as DNA: TGTGCCATCATGGGGGACATGAACACTGAAGCTTTCTTT. Protein: CAIMGDMNTEAFF. The chain joins TRBV10-3 to TRBJ1-1, with a tentative D call TRBD1 (6 bases). The V gene lost 7 bases and the J gene lost 0 bases, with 9 bases spanning the gap. The CDR3 consists of 13 residues. Germline V gives CDR1 ENHRY, CDR2 SYGVKD.

The genes are TRBV5-4 and TRBJ2-7; a weak D match, TRBD1 (6 bases). Trimming took off 2 bases at V and 2 bases at J, with 20 bases between the two ends. There are 17 residues in the CDR3. Germline loops: CDR1 SGHNT, CDR2 YYREEE (reference sequence). Here the CDR3 DNA reads TGTGCCAGCAGCTTACAGATAAGGACAGCCCCAACCTACGAGCAGTACTTC. Its protein is CASSLQIRTAPTYEQYF.

The V call is TRBV30, the J call TRBJ2-1; 15 nucleotides agree with TRBD2. This CDR3 is built from 13 residues. CDR1 GTSNPN and CDR2 SVGIG come from the germline V gene (reference sequence). J was trimmed by 10 bases and V by 6 bases; bases with no gene match: 4. The chain's CDR3 is CACGTSGRREQFF. The CDR3 coding sequence is TGTGCCTGCGGGACTAGCGGGAGGAGGGAGCAGTTCTTC.

The V call is TRBV6-6, the J call TRBJ2-1; 10 bases map to TRBD2. Germline V gene data show CDR1 as MNHNY and CDR2 as SVGAGI (reference sequence). J lost 7 bases, V lost 6 bases, and 12 bases had no gene match. The CDR3 sequence is 16 residues long. CDR3 in amino acids: CASSPRASGRLNEQFF. The CDR3 DNA is TGTGCCAGCAGCCCCCGGGCTAGCGGGAGACTAAATGAGCAGTTCTTC.

The V call is TRBV7-9, the J call TRBJ2-2, with 9 bases that match TRBD2. The V and J ends lost 4 bases and 4 bases, in that order; junction bases with no gene match: 7. From germline, CDR1 is SEHNR and CDR2 FQNEAQ (reference sequence). The CDR3 consists of 16 residues. The CDR3 region is CASSSFSGRGTGELFF. CDR3 nucleotide sequence: TGTGCCAGCAGCTCCTTTAGCGGGAGAGGCACCGGGGAGCTGTTTTTT. Full variable domain (rest looked up from reference TRBV7-9 and TRBJ2-2): DTGVSQNPRHKITKRGQNVTFRCDPISEHNRLYWYRQTLGQGPEFLTYFQNEAQLEKSRLLSDRFSAERPKGSFSTLEIQRTEQGDSAMYLCASSSFSGRGTGELFFGEGSRLTVL.

The chain is built from TRBV28 and TRBJ1-6; unclear D gene. In germline, CDR1 is MDHEN, CDR2 SYDVKM. V was pared by 9 bases and J by 8 bases, with 14 bases between. The CDR3 contains 13 residues. CDR3 sequence (DNA): TGTGCCAGTATTGGCACAGCGGATTCACCCCTCCACTTT. Its protein product is CASIGTADSPLHF.

The count of this clone is one. V usage is TRBV11-3 and J usage is TRBJ2-7; D perhaps matches TRBD2 (6 bases). The germline gives CDR1 SGHNT, CDR2 YENEEA. Between the trimmed V and J ends, which lost 3 bases and 4 bases, there was a span of 10 bases. The CDR3 consists of 13 residues. CDR3 in DNA: TGTGCCAGCAGCTTGTCCCGGGGGTACGAGCAGTACTTC. Protein product: CASSLSRGYEQYF. The variable domain in full, with the rest retrieved from reference TRBV11-3 and TRBJ2-7, is EAGVVQSPRYKIIEKKQPVAFWCNPISGHNTLYWYLQNLGQGPELLIRYENEEAVDDSQLPKDRFSAERLKGVDSTLKIQPAELGDSAVYLCASSLSRGYEQYFGPGTRLTVT.

The chain employs TRBV5-6 and TRBJ1-1, with 10 bases matching TRBD1. Germline CDR1 and CDR2: SGHDT and YYEEEE. The CDR3 has 18 residues. V lost 3 bases and J lost 0; bases outside the gene matches: 11. The CDR3 DNA sequence: TGTGCCAGCAGCTATTTCAGAGGACAGGGGGGAATGAACACTGAAGCTTTCTTT. Translation gives CASSYFRGQGGMNTEAFF.

V is TRBV7-9 and J is TRBJ1-5; D uncertain. Germline assignment: CDR1 SEHNR and CDR2 FQNEAQ (reference sequence). Trimming left V 3 bases short and J 3 bases short, with 9 bases between. The CDR3 contains 14 residues. The CDR3 nucleotides read TGTGCCAGCAGCTTCACCGGAGTCAATCAGCCCCAGCATTTT. Translation: CASSFTGVNQPQHF.

The V call is TRBV5-1, the J call TRBJ2-2, with 10 bases aligning to TRBD1. Germline CDR1 SGHRS, CDR2 YFSETQ. The CDR3 covers 15 residues. With 1 base clipped from V and 7 bases from J, the junction kept 4 bases outside the gene matches. The CDR3 bases are TGCGCCAGCAGCTTGCCGGGACAGGGGATCGGGGAGCTGTTTTTT. Amino acid sequence: CASSLPGQGIGELFF.

Only one count was recorded for this clone. The rearrangement links TRBV28 to TRBJ1-2; a possible D gene is TRBD1 (6 bases). Per germline, CDR1 MDHEN and CDR2 SYDVKM. The CDR3 is made up of 14 amino acids. Trimming removed 7 bases at V and 4 bases at J, with 16 bases between. In nucleotides, the CDR3 is TGTGCCAGCACCCTAGGGGGGGTTACCTATGGCTACACCTTC. This sequence encodes CASTLGGVTYGYTF.

In regard to this clone: The identical CDR3 is also encoded by other nucleotide sequences in the sample. V usage is TRBV27 and J usage is TRBJ2-3, with 10 bases aligning to TRBD2. The V and J ends lost 5 bases and 6 bases, in that order; junction bases with no gene match: 5. In germline, CDR1 is MNHEY, CDR2 SMNVEV (reference sequence). There are 14 residues in the CDR3. The CDR3 protein is CASSPGTSADTQYF. The DNA for the CDR3 is TGTGCCAGCAGTCCGGGGACTAGCGCGGATACGCAGTATTTT.

V is TRBV7-6 and J is TRBJ2-5; 7 bases agree with TRBD1. In germline, CDR1 is SGHVS, CDR2 FNYEAQ. This CDR3 is 13 amino acids long. V lost 5 bases and J lost 3; bases outside the gene matches: 3. CDR3 DNA: TGTGCCAGCAGCCCCGGGACAGAAGAGACCCAGTACTTC. It specifies CASSPGTEETQYF.

The sample holds a few counts of this clone. For the CDR3, the DNA is TGTGCCAGCTCTCCTGGACAGGGGGAGGCCTACGAGCAGTACTTC. The encoded protein is CASSPGQGEAYEQYF. This chain joins TRBV18 and TRBJ2-7; 10 positions match TRBD1. V dropped 6 bases and J dropped 2; count of bases not matched to a gene: 7. The germline CDR1 and CDR2 sequences are KGHSH and LQKENI. The CDR3 has 15 residues.

The V call is TRBV4-1, the J call TRBJ1-5; D call uncertain. Germline lookup yields CDR1 MGHRA and CDR2 YSYEKL. The CDR3 is 16 residues long. Trimming cost V 3 bases and J 4 bases, with 16 bases left between them. CDR3 residues: CASSHLFTKTNQPQHF. The CDR3, as DNA: TGCGCCAGCAGCCACCTATTCACCAAAACTAATCAGCCCCAGCATTTT.

This rearrangement joins TRBV2 to TRBJ2-1; 9 positions match TRBD2. Per germline, CDR1 SNHLY and CDR2 FYNNEI. CDR3 length equals 15 residues. The ends lost 5 bases at V and 4 bases at J; junction bases unmatched: 6. The CDR3 here is CASSLTSGAYNEQFF. The CDR3 DNA is TGTGCCAGCAGTTTGACTAGCGGAGCTTACAATGAGCAGTTCTTC.

V gene TRBV2 combines with J gene TRBJ2-1; 8 positions match TRBD2. J gave up 5 bases and V 6 bases, and 9 bases lay outside the gene matches. This CDR3 has 15 amino acids. Germline V gene sequence: CDR1 SNHLY, CDR2 FYNNEI. This CDR3 reads CASSVTSGLNNEQFF. CDR3 coding DNA: TGTGCCAGCAGCGTAACTAGCGGCCTCAACAATGAGCAGTTCTTC.

The chain combines TRBV9 with TRBJ2-7, with 7 bases matching TRBD2. V shed 4 bases and J 6 bases; nucleotides not matched to a gene: 10. This CDR3 comprises 14 residues. The germline V gene encodes CDR1 SGDLS and CDR2 YYNGEE. CDR3 coding DNA: TGTGCCAGCAGCCCGTCGCGGGGGTGGGGCGAGCAGTACTTC. Protein sequence: CASSPSRGWGEQYF.

This clone was seen a single time. The chain combines TRBV6-6 with TRBJ1-1; a possible D gene is TRBD1 (6 bases). From germline, CDR1 is MNHNY and CDR2 SVGAGI (reference sequence). The length of the CDR3 is 14 residues. Deletions cut 0 bases from V and 4 bases from J, with 9 bases between. The CDR3 bases are TGTGCCAGCAGTTACTCGGGGGCCGGCACTGAAGCTTTCTTT. This translates into CASSYSGAGTEAFF.

V gene TRBV15 combines with J gene TRBJ2-3; TRBD1 matches 9 bases. From germline, CDR1 is LNHNV and CDR2 YYDKDF (reference sequence). The CDR3 runs to 16 residues. V shed 2 bases, J shed 2 bases, and the junction held 5 bases outside the gene matches. CDR3 sequence (DNA): TGTGCCACCAGCAGACCGGGACAGGGATTCACAGATACGCAGTATTTT. This encodes CATSRPGQGFTDTQYF.

A single count supports this clone. The chain recombines TRBV5-1 with TRBJ2-3, with 7 bases aligning to TRBD1. J lost 9 bases, V lost 0 bases, and 7 bases had no gene match. The germline V gene has CDR1 SGHRS and CDR2 YFSETQ. The CDR3 covers 14 residues. CDR3 nucleotide sequence: TGCGCCAGCAGCTTGGAAGGGGGCGCCGGAACGCAGTATTTT. Its translation: CASSLEGGAGTQYF.

This rearrangement joins TRBV6-5 to TRBJ2-1, with TRBD2 identical over 10 bases. Germline trimming cut 6 bases from V and 4 bases from J; bases unmatched to any gene: 6. The CDR3 totals 15 residues. CDR1 is MNHEY and CDR2 is SVGAGI in the germline V gene. In DNA form, the CDR3 reads TGTGCCAGCAGGACAACTAGCGGGGTGTACAATGAGCAGTTCTTC. Its protein is CASRTTSGVYNEQFF.

This clone was counted a single time. The V call is TRBV30, the J call TRBJ2-3; the D is unclear. The CDR3 covers 12 residues. V lost 7 bases and J 4 bases, leaving 12 bases between the germline ends. The V gene's germline CDR1 is GTSNPN and CDR2 SVGIG (reference sequence). The CDR3 region is CAFSLSADTQYF. The CDR3 DNA is TGTGCCTTCTCCCTCTCTGCAGATACGCAGTATTTT.